The rows below give T cell receptor beta chains drawn from one sample of a study of OX40 agonist ivuxolimab in advanced cancers. Produced via immunoSEQ multiplex PCR; TCRdb's table is partial and in-frame only. The sample consists of more than 30,000 clones, roughly 84% of them appearing once. The specimen comprised CD4+ or CD8+ T cells sorted from blood, sampled in a trial of the OX40 agonist ivuxolimab. The receptors here all came from an adult with an advanced solid tumor such as melanoma, head and neck, liver or kidney cancer. Both conserved end residues are part of each CDR3. The D gene is left open where the match is weak. Only part of the rows carry a size: once, few, many, or a class if the clone is expanded.

NA,TRBV5-5,TRBD1,TRBJ2-3,CASSAYRGDTQYF,TGTGCCAGCAGCGCCTACAGGGGTGATACGCAGTATTTT
NA,TRBV6-5,NA,TRBJ1-5,CASSWGSHNQPQHF,TGTGCCAGCAGTTGGGGGAGCCACAATCAGCCCCAGCATTTT
few,TRBV19,NA,TRBJ1-5,CASRQGGQPQHF,TGTGCCAGTAGACAGGGCGGTCAGCCCCAGCATTTT
NA,TRBV11-2,NA,TRBJ2-7,CASSSLTYSYEQYF,TGTGCCAGCAGCTCACTCACCTATTCCTACGAGCAGTACTTC
NA,TRBV5-1,NA,TRBJ2-7,CASSLEARPESEQYF,TGCGCCAGCAGCTTGGAGGCCCGACCTGAATCCGAGCAGTACTTC
NA,TRBV5-1,NA,TRBJ2-7,CASMGAEYEQYF,TGCGCCAGCATGGGGGCGGAATACGAGCAGTACTTC
NA,TRBV10-2,NA,TRBJ2-3,CASSELLGRYDTQYF,TGCGCCAGCAGTGAGCTCCTGGGGAGGTATGATACGCAGTATTTT
NA,TRBV19,NA,TRBJ1-3,CASSTPWRASSGNTIYF,TGTGCCAGTAGTACCCCCTGGAGGGCCTCCTCTGGAAACACCATATATTTT
few,TRBV7-9,NA,TRBJ2-1,CASTNNFMDGLNEQFF,TGTGCCAGCACCAACAACTTCATGGACGGACTCAATGAGCAGTTCTTC
NA,TRBV5-6,NA,TRBJ2-6,CASSLSGANVLTF,TGTGCCAGCAGCTTGTCAGGGGCCAACGTCCTGACTTTC
NA,TRBV6-1,TRBD1,TRBJ1-2,CASPERGPDSGYTF,TGTGCCAGCCCTGAAAGGGGGCCCGATTCTGGCTACACCTTC
NA,TRBV27,TRBD1,TRBJ2-7,CASSLVGGSSSYEQYF,TGTGCCAGCAGTTTGGTAGGGGGCAGCAGCTCCTACGAGCAGTACTTC
NA,TRBV7-9,NA,TRBJ2-3,CASSTPALRTGTDTQYF,TGTGCCAGCAGCACACCGGCCCTTCGGACAGGCACAGATACGCAGTATTTT
NA,TRBV11-2,TRBD1,TRBJ1-1,CASSLAGGMNTEAFF,TGTGCCAGCAGCTTAGCAGGGGGGATGAACACTGAAGCTTTCTTT
NA,TRBV30,NA,TRBJ2-7,CAWSSQGWEQYF,TGTGCCTGGAGTTCTCAGGGTTGGGAGCAGTACTTC
NA,TRBV30,NA,TRBJ1-4,CAWSAGVREKLFF,TGTGCCTGGAGCGCAGGGGTTAGGGAAAAACTGTTTTTT
NA,TRBV2,TRBD2,TRBJ2-3,CASRLSGGAVDTQYF,TGTGCCAGCAGACTTAGCGGGGGGGCGGTAGATACGCAGTATTTT
NA,TRBV7-9,NA,TRBJ2-7,CASSKQGNEQYF,TGTGCCAGCAGCAAACAGGGTAACGAGCAGTACTTC
NA,TRBV28,NA,TRBJ2-5,CASSLGGGTYQETQYF,TGTGCCAGCAGTTTGGGAGGGGGGACGTACCAAGAGACCCAGTACTTC
medium-sized,TRBV28,TRBD2,TRBJ2-3,CASSPGTSGGWDTQYF,TGTGCCAGCAGTCCCGGGACTAGCGGGGGCTGGGATACGCAGTATTTT
NA,TRBV6-4,NA,TRBJ1-2,CASSDRGSSVGYTF,TGTGCCAGCAGTGACCGTGGATCCTCGGTTGGCTACACCTTC
NA,TRBV6-1,TRBD2,TRBJ2-5,CASSEGRGLAFQETQYF,TGTGCCAGCAGTGAAGGCCGGGGACTAGCGTTTCAAGAGACCCAGTACTTC
once,TRBV7-2,NA,TRBJ1-6,CASSLARQRNSPLHF,TGTGCCAGCAGCCTTGCGAGACAGCGGAATTCACCCCTCCACTTT
once,TRBV30,NA,TRBJ2-1,CAWSERSEQFF,TGTGCCTGGAGTGAGCGCAGTGAGCAGTTCTTC
NA,TRBV5-1,NA,TRBJ2-5,CASSYQETQYF,TGCGCCAGCAGCTACCAAGAGACCCAGTACTTC
NA,TRBV9,TRBD2,TRBJ2-3,CASSVVTGGGGDTQYF,TGTGCCAGCAGCGTAGTAACAGGCGGGGGGGGAGATACGCAGTATTTT
NA,TRBV7-6,NA,TRBJ2-1,CASSPSQRNEQFF,TGTGCCAGCAGCCCTTCCCAACGCAATGAGCAGTTCTTC
NA,TRBV4-1,NA,TRBJ2-1,CASSQERALSYNEQFF,TGCGCCAGCAGTCAAGAACGAGCTTTATCCTACAATGAGCAGTTCTTC
NA,TRBV5-4,NA,TRBJ1-1,CASSLARGNMNTEAFF,TGTGCCAGCAGCTTGGCCAGGGGAAACATGAACACTGAAGCTTTCTTT
NA,TRBV6-5,NA,TRBJ1-6,CASTAKTAQESPLHF,TGTGCCAGCACAGCCAAGACCGCCCAGGAATCACCCCTCCACTTT
NA,TRBV5-1,TRBD2,TRBJ2-5,CASSPSGVEETQYF,TGCGCCAGCAGTCCTAGCGGGGTGGAAGAGACCCAGTACTTC
NA,TRBV4-2,NA,TRBJ2-1,CASSARDLPSNEQFF,TGTGCCAGCAGCGCCCGGGACTTACCCTCCAATGAGCAGTTCTTC
few,TRBV18,NA,TRBJ1-5,CASSHRVNQPQHF,TGTGCCAGCTCACACAGGGTCAATCAGCCCCAGCATTTT
NA,TRBV10-3,TRBD2,TRBJ2-3,CATTYGAGGADTQYF,TGTGCCACAACCTATGGGGCGGGGGGGGCAGATACGCAGTATTTT
NA,TRBV6-1,NA,TRBJ1-5,CASSENGYQPQHF,TGTGCCAGCAGTGAAAACGGATATCAGCCCCAGCATTTT
few,TRBV4-1,NA,TRBJ1-6,CASSQGKGFEASSSYNSPLHF,TGCGCCAGCAGCCAAGGGAAAGGATTTGAAGCCTCCAGCTCCTATAATTCACCCCTCCACTTT
NA,TRBV5-4,NA,TRBJ2-5,CASSDASGGIQETQYF,TGTGCCAGCAGCGATGCCTCCGGGGGCATCCAAGAGACCCAGTACTTC
few,TRBV11-3,NA,TRBJ2-1,CASSLDGQGIYNEQFF,TGTGCCAGCAGCTTAGATGGCCAGGGCATCTACAATGAGCAGTTCTTC
NA,TRBV28,NA,TRBJ2-2,CASSLARKSGIKFTGELFF,TGTGCCAGCAGTTTAGCCCGGAAATCAGGGATTAAGTTCACCGGGGAGCTGTTTTTT
few,TRBV30,NA,TRBJ1-1,CAWSPTREAFF,TGTGCCTGGAGCCCTACGAGAGAAGCTTTCTTT
NA,TRBV10-2,NA,TRBJ1-2,CASSEPGYYGYTF,TGCGCCAGCAGTGAGCCAGGATACTATGGCTACACCTTC
NA,TRBV10-3,TRBD1,TRBJ2-5,CATGQGVETQYF,TGTGCCACGGGACAGGGGGTTGAGACCCAGTACTTC
NA,TRBV5-6,TRBD1,TRBJ1-3,CASSLGDRVGNTIHF,TGTGCCAGCAGCTTGGGGGACAGAGTAGGAAACACCATACATTTT
NA,TRBV10-1,NA,TRBJ1-4,CASSEGRKNEKLFF,TGCGCCAGCAGTGAGGGACGGAAAAATGAAAAACTGTTTTTT
NA,TRBV19,NA,TRBJ2-2,CASRNSRLPNTGELFF,TGTGCCAGTAGGAATAGTAGACTACCGAACACCGGGGAGCTGTTTTTT
NA,TRBV28,NA,TRBJ2-3,CASSLDSGEGDTQYF,TGTGCCAGCAGTTTAGATTCAGGGGAAGGAGATACGCAGTATTTT
NA,TRBV11-2,TRBD2,TRBJ2-1,CASSLRGGIIYNEQFF,TGTGCCAGCAGCTTACGCGGGGGAATAATATACAATGAGCAGTTCTTC
NA,TRBV4-2,NA,TRBJ2-2,CASSQVGGLNTGELFF,TGTGCCAGCAGCCAAGTGGGGGGCCTGAACACCGGGGAGCTGTTTTTT